The sequence of this TCR beta chain was determined in a study of cytomegalovirus exposure and HLA in healthy donors. Findings and limits, study-wide: In a later analysis, a genetic analysis reported fewer productive-TCR N-insertions in an Asian-associated ancestry cluster than the cohort average. Researchers reported from a later analysis that most CMV-associated TCR beta chains appeared HLA-restricted.

For this clone: Its antigen is still unknown.

Use of 60 Vbeta and 13 Jbeta primers characterized the PCR. Profiling relied on immunoSEQ multiplex PCR, and the TCRdb table lists in-frame clones only, not all of them. The sample yields around 170,000 clones, around 80% seen once. The sample taken for sequencing was PBMCs. This TCR derives from a woman aged 40 to 50 in good health and CMV-seropositive.

CDR3 bases: TGTGCCAGTAGTGAAGCCGGCGGGACAGGGGGCTCCAATCAGCCCCAGCATTTT. It codes for CASSEAGGTGGSNQPQHF. The chain carries TRBV19 and TRBJ1-5; 12 bases are shared with TRBD1. V dropped 5 bases and J dropped 3; count of bases not matched to a gene: 11. Germline CDR1 and CDR2: LNHDA and SQIVND (reference sequence). The CDR3 is made up of 18 amino acids.